This T cell receptor beta chain was documented in a study of blood T cell repertoires in COVID-19. V gave up 5 bases and J gave up 1 base; unmatched junction bases: 5. CDR3 length: 15 residues. The V gene's germline CDR1 is LNHDA and CDR2 SQIVND (reference sequence). Per the original data handling: Estimation of nucleated cell counts relied on the amplification of reference gene primers. TCRdb's copy holds only in-frame clones and misses some; the assay was immunoSEQ multiplex PCR. The DNA was the basis for D and trimming; V, J and clone size are from that table. The data show about 350,000 clones, about nine tenths seen once. Participants' reported clinical history set cohort assignment.

This sequence originates from a young woman who had been exposed to COVID-19. Sequencing was done on a sample of PBMCs or T cells enriched from blood (not recorded which). V usage is TRBV19 and J usage is TRBJ1-1, with TRBD1 matching 9 bases. The CDR3, as DNA: TGTGCCAGTAGTCACAGGGGGCTGAAGAACACTGAAGCTTTCTTT. Translation: CASSHRGLKNTEAFF.